The 6 T cell receptor beta chains below all came from one sample that was sequenced in a study of cytotoxic CD8 clonotypes in ibrutinib-treated CLL. The data were produced by immunoSEQ multiplex PCR, yet TCRdb's version contains in-frame clones alone and is incomplete. The sample records hundreds of thousands of clones, approximately 75% being singletons. The specimen was PBMCs, collected after 12 months of ibrutinib treatment. The receptors were gathered from a human donor with chronic lymphocytic leukemia.

The chain links TRBV28 to TRBJ1-5, with D possibly being TRBD1 (6 bases). Germline CDR1 MDHEN, CDR2 SYDVKM. V shed 6 bases and J shed 4 bases, with 13 bases lying between them. CDR3 length equals 14 residues. Written as DNA, the CDR3 is TGTGCCAGCAGCCCAGGGGTTACTAATCAGCCCCAGCATTTT. It translates to CASSPGVTNQPQHF.

The chain recombines TRBV5-1 with TRBJ2-5; TRBD1 matches at 7 bases. Germline lookup yields CDR1 SGHRS and CDR2 YFSETQ. J was trimmed by 1 base and V by 2 bases; bases with no gene match: 2. CDR3 size: 14 residues. The CDR3 loop is CASSFGTAQETQYF. For the CDR3, the DNA is TGCGCCAGCAGCTTTGGGACAGCCCAAGAGACCCAGTACTTC.

The chain joins TRBV18 to TRBJ2-7; D unclear. Germline V gene data show CDR1 as KGHSH and CDR2 as LQKENI. There are 17 residues in the CDR3. V was trimmed by 2 bases and J by 3 bases, leaving 20 bases between them. In nucleotides, the CDR3 is TGTGCCAGCTCACCAACCCAGGTTTCGGGCTCCAACTACGAGCAGTACTTC. Translated: CASSPTQVSGSNYEQYF.

This clone occurred once. A junction boundary mismatches the germline segment, possibly from a read error. The chain combines TRBV4-2 with TRBJ2-5, with D perhaps assigned TRBD1 or TRBD2 (5 bases each). Germline V gene data show CDR1 as LGHNA and CDR2 as YNFKEQ. This CDR3 region has 18 residues. The CDR3 DNA follows: TGTGCCAGCAGCAAAGATCCCGGGACCCATTTCTACCAAGAGACCCAGTACTTC. It translates to CASSKDPGTHFYQETQYF.

The chain links TRBV5-1 to TRBJ2-7; 9 bases are a match to TRBD1. CDR1 is SGHRS, CDR2 YFSETQ, per germline. The CDR3 consists of 13 residues. Trimming cost V 4 bases and J 6 bases; bases outside gene matches: 5. Written as DNA, the CDR3 is TGCGCCAGCAGCGAAGGACAGGGGATCGAGCAGTACTTC. Translating it yields CASSEGQGIEQYF.

The chain is built from TRBV19 and TRBJ1-4; D unresolved. Germline assignment: CDR1 LNHDA and CDR2 SQIVND (reference sequence). Trimming stripped 3 bases from V and 7 bases from J, with 6 bases between. The CDR3 covers 12 residues. The CDR3 DNA follows: TGTGCCAGTAGTATGGTGGGTGAAAAACTGTTTTTT. Residues: CASSMVGEKLFF. The full variable domain, rest sourced from reference TRBV19 and TRBJ1-4, is DGGITQSPKYLFRKEGQNVTLSCEQNLNHDAMYWYRQDPGQGLRLIYYSQIVNDFQKGDIAEGYSVSREKKESFPLTVTSAQKNPTAFYLCASSMVGEKLFFGSGTQLSVL.